This T cell receptor (beta chain) was profiled in a study of T cells in Graves' hyperthyroidism and ophthalmopathy. In the study overall: Upon initial diagnosis and before any treatment, peripheral blood was collected.

TCR beta CDR3 sequences were amplified from RNA transcripts. The HTBI primer set drove a first-round RT-PCR of the TCR CDR3. TCRdb re-called the multiplex PCR reads with MiXCR, one entry per CDR3 protein. The data contain hundreds of thousands of distinct CDR3 sequences, roughly 40% of them singletons. The specimen was blood. The sequence derives from a man aged 18-30 years with Graves' hyperthyroidism.

CDR3 sequence: CASSLNPSHQNEKLFF. CDR3 sequence (DNA): TGTGCCAGCAGTTTAAACCCCTCACATCAAAACGAAAAACTGTTTTTT. The V call is TRBV12-3 or TRBV12-4, the J call TRBJ1-4; D ambiguous. Trimming took off 2 bases at V and 8 bases at J, with 18 bases between the two ends. The CDR3 has 16 residues.